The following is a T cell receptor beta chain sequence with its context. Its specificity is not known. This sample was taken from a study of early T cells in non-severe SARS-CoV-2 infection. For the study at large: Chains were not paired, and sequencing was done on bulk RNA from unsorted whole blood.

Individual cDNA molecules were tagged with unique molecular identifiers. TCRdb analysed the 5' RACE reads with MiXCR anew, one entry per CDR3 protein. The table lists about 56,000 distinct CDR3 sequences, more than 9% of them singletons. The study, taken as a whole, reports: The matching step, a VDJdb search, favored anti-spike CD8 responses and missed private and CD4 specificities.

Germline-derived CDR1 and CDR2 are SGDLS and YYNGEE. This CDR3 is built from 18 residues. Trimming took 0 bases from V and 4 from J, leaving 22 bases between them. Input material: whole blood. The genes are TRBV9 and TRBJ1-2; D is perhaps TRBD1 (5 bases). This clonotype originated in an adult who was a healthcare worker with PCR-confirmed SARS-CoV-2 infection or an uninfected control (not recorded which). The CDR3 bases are TGTGCCAGCAGCGTAGTGCCAGGGCCGAGGAGTCCCATCTATGGCTACACCTTC. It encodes CASSVVPGPRSPIYGYTF.